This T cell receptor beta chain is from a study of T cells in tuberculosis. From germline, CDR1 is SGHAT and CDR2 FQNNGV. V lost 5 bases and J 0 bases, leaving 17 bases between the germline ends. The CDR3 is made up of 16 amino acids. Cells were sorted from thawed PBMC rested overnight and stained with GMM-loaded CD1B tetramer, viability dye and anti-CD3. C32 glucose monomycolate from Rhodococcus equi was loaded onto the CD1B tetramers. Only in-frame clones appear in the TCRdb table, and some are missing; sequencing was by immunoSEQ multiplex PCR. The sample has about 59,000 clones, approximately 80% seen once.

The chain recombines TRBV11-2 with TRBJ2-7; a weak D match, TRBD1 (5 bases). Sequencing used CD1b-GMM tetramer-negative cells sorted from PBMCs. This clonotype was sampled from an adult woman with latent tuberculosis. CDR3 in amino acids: CASSPRTLSNSYEQYF. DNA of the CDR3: TGTGCCAGCAGCCCCCGGACACTATCGAACTCCTACGAGCAGTACTTC.